The 8 T cell receptor beta chains given below trace back to one sample, sequenced in a study of cytomegalovirus exposure and HLA in healthy donors. The study ran its PCR with 60 Vbeta and 13 Jbeta primers. TCRdb's table, derived via immunoSEQ multiplex PCR, lists solely in-frame clones and lacks some. Of approximately 45,000 clones listed, roughly 69% were seen once; the top ten hold less than 3.5%. The specimen was PBMCs. Source of these receptors: a young woman in good health and CMV-seronegative.

The chain links TRBV5-1 to TRBJ2-5; 12 bases align to TRBD2. Germline-derived CDR1 and CDR2 are SGHRS and YFSETQ. The length of the CDR3 is 16 residues. Trimming took 3 bases from V and 6 from J; bases not matched to a gene: 9. Written as DNA, the CDR3 is TGCGCCAGCAGCTCGACTAGCGGGAGTAGGGGGAAGACCCAGTACTTC. This translates into CASSSTSGSRGKTQYF.

The chain links TRBV27 to TRBJ1-5; D is unclear. The V and J ends lost 5 bases and 9 bases respectively, with 14 bases between them. Per the germline V gene, CDR1 is MNHEY and CDR2 is SMNVEV (reference sequence). This CDR3 spans 13 amino acids. CDR3 DNA: TGTGCCAGCAGTAGAGAGGTGAGGTTGCCCCAGCATTTT. Protein product: CASSREVRLPQHF.

This clone was seen a handful of times. The J gene is TRBJ2-3, the V gene TRBV28, with 7 nucleotides matching TRBD2. V was pared by 3 bases and J by 6 bases, with 6 bases of the junction left unmatched. CDR1 is MDHEN and CDR2 is SYDVKM in the germline V gene. This CDR3 is built from 14 residues. This chain's CDR3 is CASSFSGGMDTQYF. CDR3 DNA: TGTGCCAGCAGTTTTTCCGGGGGGATGGATACGCAGTATTTT.

The gene calls are TRBV28 and TRBJ1-2, with unresolved D. Trimming stripped 7 bases from V and 1 base from J, with 13 bases between. There are 14 residues in the CDR3. The V gene's germline CDR1 is MDHEN and CDR2 SYDVKM. Here the CDR3 DNA reads TGTGCCAGCACCCTAGCTGAATATAACTATGGCTACACCTTC. It specifies CASTLAEYNYGYTF.

V usage is TRBV7-8 and J usage is TRBJ1-4; D remains ambiguous. Germline V CDR1 and CDR2: SGHVS, FQNEAQ. V lost 6 bases and J 8 bases, leaving 16 bases between the germline ends. CDR3 size: 14 residues. The CDR3 DNA sequence: TGTGCCAGCAGGGCGGGCAGGTCCGCCGAAAAACTGTTTTTT. Its protein is CASRAGRSAEKLFF.

In this sample, this clone turned up a few times. The CDR3 spells CASSLSGISFEQYF. CDR3 nucleotide sequence: TGTGCCAGCAGCTTAAGCGGGATCTCGTTCGAGCAGTACTTC. The genes are TRBV7-2 and TRBJ2-7; 7 bases fit TRBD2. The CDR3 covers 14 residues. Germline assignment: CDR1 SGHTA and CDR2 FQGNSA. The V gene end was trimmed by 2 bases and the J gene end by 6 bases; junction bases not matched to a gene: 7.

This clone has only a few counts. The chain carries TRBV25-1 and TRBJ2-2, with TRBD2 as a possible D gene (7 bases). In germline, CDR1 is MGHDK, CDR2 SYGVNS. CDR3 size: 13 residues. Trimming left V 6 bases short and J 4 bases short, with 9 bases between. The CDR3 loop is CASRRGGTGELFF. The CDR3 nucleotides are TGTGCCAGCAGGAGGGGGGGCACCGGGGAGCTGTTTTTT.

The rearrangement uses TRBV6-1 and TRBJ1-5; D gene ambiguous. The CDR3 runs to 13 residues. Germline V CDR1 and CDR2: MNHNS, SASEGT. Between the trimmed V and J ends, which lost 3 bases and 5 bases, there was a span of 8 bases. The CDR3 region has the DNA TGTGCCAGCAGTGACTCAACTCATCAGCCCCAGCATTTT. Translation: CASSDSTHQPQHF.